This is a list of T cell receptor beta chains from one sample in a study of blood T cell repertoires in COVID-19. Assay: immunoSEQ multiplex PCR; the TCRdb copy retains only in-frame clones and omits some. The sample carries more than 200,000 clones, over 75% recorded once. Sequenced input: PBMCs or T cells enriched from blood (not recorded which). These receptors were taken from a man aged 25 to 45 in a cohort exposed to, infected with or recovered from COVID-19 (not recorded which). The CDR3 runs from the conserved cysteine through the conserved F or W. The D gene is left open where the match is weak. A clone size is listed for some rows: how often the clone was seen (once, few, many), or a class if it is expanded.

. | TRBJ1-4 | TRBV19 | TRBD1 | CASSTLRDRGFVTNEKLFF | TGTGCCAGTAGTACTCTCCGGGACAGGGGGTTTGTAACTAATGAAAAACTGTTTTTT
. | TRBJ2-1 | TRBV7-8 | . | CASSPVDSFNEQFF | TGTGCCAGCAGTCCCGTGGACAGCTTCAATGAGCAGTTCTTC
few | TRBJ2-7 | TRBV28 | TRBD1 | CASNKPGQGAEQYF | TGTGCCAGCAACAAACCGGGACAGGGGGCCGAGCAGTACTTC
. | TRBJ1-2 | TRBV10-3 | . | CAISGAGNYGYTF | TGTGCCATCAGTGGTGCGGGAAACTATGGCTACACCTTC
. | TRBJ2-4 | TRBV11-3 | . | CASSLWTEESGDWAKNIQYF | TGTGCCAGCAGCCTATGGACAGAGGAAAGTGGTGACTGGGCCAAAAACATTCAGTACTTC
few | TRBJ2-7 | TRBV27 | . | CASSPKGGVYEQYF | TGTGCCAGCAGCCCTAAAGGGGGTGTCTACGAGCAGTACTTC
. | TRBJ2-1 | TRBV4-3 | TRBD2 | CASSQDRGGGRVRGNEQFF | TGCGCCAGCAGCCAAGATCGCGGTGGGGGGAGGGTGCGAGGCAATGAGCAGTTCTTC
. | TRBJ2-5 | TRBV7-9 | . | CASSRGASVTETQYF | TGTGCCAGCAGCCGGGGGGCTAGCGTGACCGAGACCCAGTACTTC
. | TRBJ2-1 | TRBV28 | TRBD2 | CASSSPTSGGYNEQFF | TGTGCCAGCAGTTCCCCGACTAGCGGGGGTTACAATGAGCAGTTCTTC
. | TRBJ2-5 | TRBV5-4 | . | CASRRDYQETQYF | TGTGCCAGCAGAAGAGACTACCAAGAGACCCAGTACTTC
. | TRBJ1-5 | TRBV6-2/TRBV6-3 | . | CASSYFGSYQPQHF | TGTGCCAGCAGTTACTTCGGTAGCTATCAGCCCCAGCATTTT
. | TRBJ2-3 | TRBV4-2 | TRBD2 | CASSLGLAGASTDTQYF | TGTGCCAGCAGCCTGGGACTAGCGGGAGCAAGCACAGATACGCAGTATTTT
once | TRBJ2-7 | TRBV19 | . | CASSIRTLYEQYF | TGTGCCAGTAGTATACGGACTCTCTACGAGCAGTACTTC
. | TRBJ2-4 | TRBV28 | TRBD2 | CASRDSGIRRGAKNIQYF | TGTGCCAGCAGAGATAGCGGGATAAGAAGAGGGGCCAAAAACATTCAGTACTTC